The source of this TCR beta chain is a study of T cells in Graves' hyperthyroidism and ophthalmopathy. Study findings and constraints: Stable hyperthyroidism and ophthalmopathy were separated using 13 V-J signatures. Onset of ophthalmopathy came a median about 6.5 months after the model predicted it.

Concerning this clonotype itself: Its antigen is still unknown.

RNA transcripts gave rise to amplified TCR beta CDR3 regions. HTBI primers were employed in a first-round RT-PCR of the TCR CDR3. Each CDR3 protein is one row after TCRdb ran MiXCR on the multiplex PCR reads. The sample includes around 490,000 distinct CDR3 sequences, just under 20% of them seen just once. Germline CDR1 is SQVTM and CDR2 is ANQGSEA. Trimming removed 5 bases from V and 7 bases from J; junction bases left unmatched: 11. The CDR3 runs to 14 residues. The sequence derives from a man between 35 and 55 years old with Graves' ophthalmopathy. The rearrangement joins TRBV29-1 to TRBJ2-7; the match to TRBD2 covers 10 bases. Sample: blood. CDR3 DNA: TGCAGCGTTCGGGTCACTAGCGGGACAGGTGAGCAGTACTTC. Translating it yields CSVRVTSGTGEQYF.